The 18 T cell receptor beta chains given below trace back to one sample, sequenced in a study of blood T cells in healthy people across ages. A J-beta primer mix and a sample-barcoded 5' primer were used in a second PCR of roughly 7 to 12 cycles. TCRdb called the 5' RACE reads again in MiXCR, with one record for every CDR3 protein. This table holds hundreds of thousands of distinct CDR3 sequences, roughly 25% found once. This same sample was also taken into another study, of T cells of mothers and their children.

What was sequenced was blood. The receptors derive from a boy aged 5-17 years in good health.

This clonotype was counted ten times or more. This chain uses TRBV7-2 with TRBJ2-5; D gene unclear. The DNA end is a closer match to TRBJ2-7, so the J assignment may be wrong. This CDR3 is built from 11 residues. Germline CDR1 is SGHTA and CDR2 is FQGNSA. The CDR3, as DNA: TGTGCCAGCAGCTTAGTAAACGAGCAGTACTTC. It translates to CASSLVNEQYF.

In its sample, this clonotype was seen a few times. The chain carries TRBV20-1 and TRBJ2-1; the D gene is possibly TRBD2 (6 bases). Germline assignment: CDR1 DFQATT and CDR2 SNEGSKA (reference sequence). The CDR3 consists of 16 residues. Between the trimmed V and J ends, which lost 2 bases and 2 bases, there was a span of 16 bases. The CDR3 nucleotides are TGCAGTGCTAGACGTCGACTAGAAGCCCCCTACAATGAGCAGTTCTTC. Its translation is CSARRRLEAPYNEQFF.

This clonotype has a handful of counts. The chain has TRBV29-1 and TRBJ2-7, with D unresolved. The CDR3 totals 12 residues. CDR1 is SQVTM, CDR2 ANQGSEA, per germline. The germline V and J ends were trimmed by 8 bases and 2 bases, with 13 bases remaining between them. The CDR3: CSIRPKTYEQYF. The CDR3 DNA is TGCAGCATCCGCCCCAAGACCTACGAGCAGTACTTC.

The chain joins TRBV6-6 to TRBJ1-3; D gene uncertain. Trimming took off 5 bases at V and 4 bases at J, with 9 bases between the two ends. The germline CDR1 and CDR2 sequences are MNHNY and SVGAGI (reference sequence). The CDR3 consists of 13 residues. The CDR3 sequence is CASSPTGGNTIYF. CDR3 DNA sequence: TGTGCCAGCAGTCCCACGGGGGGAAACACCATATATTTT.

This chain joins TRBV14 and TRBJ2-1; TRBD1 matches at 11 bases. The junction had 1 base not matched to a gene; V was cut back by 5 bases and J by 7 bases. Germline V gene data show CDR1 as SGHDN and CDR2 as FVKESK. The CDR3 contains 13 residues. Here the CDR3 reads CASSWDRGNEQFF. Written as DNA, the CDR3 is TGTGCCAGCAGCTGGGACAGGGGGAATGAGCAGTTCTTC. Based on the CDR3 plus reference TRBV14 and TRBJ2-1, the full variable domain is EAGVTQFPSHSVIEKGQTVTLRCDPISGHDNLYWYRRVMGKEIKFLLHFVKESKQDESGMPNNRFLAERTGGTYSTLKVQPAELEDSGVYFCASSWDRGNEQFFGPGTRLTVL.

This chain joins TRBV7-9 and TRBJ1-4, with a weak D call TRBD1 (5 bases). The V gene lost 5 bases and the J gene lost 4 bases, with 11 bases spanning the gap. The CDR3 totals 14 residues. CDR1 is SEHNR, CDR2 FQNEAQ, per germline (reference sequence). CDR3 sequence reads: CASSAVGVNEKLFF. As DNA, the CDR3 is TGTGCCAGCAGCGCTGTGGGGGTTAATGAAAAACTGTTTTTT.

The sample holds a few counts of this clonotype. The genes are TRBV6-2 or TRBV6-3 and TRBJ2-5; D tentatively reads TRBD1 or TRBD2 (6 bases each). The DNA end lines up better with TRBJ2-1; the J call may be wrong. Germline values: CDR1 MNHEY, CDR2 SVGEGT. The CDR3 spans 14 residues. The CDR3 loop reads CASSWAGVRGEQFF. The CDR3 region has the DNA TGTGCCAGCAGTTGGGCAGGGGTTCGGGGGGAGCAGTTCTTC.

The chain uses TRBV10-3 and TRBJ1-5; maybe TRBD1 (5 bases). V was clipped by 3 bases and J by 7 bases, with 13 bases between them. Germline CDR1 and CDR2: ENHRY and SYGVKD. The CDR3 contains 14 residues. CDR3 in amino acids: CAISEWGLKQPQHF. CDR3 nucleotide sequence: TGTGCCATCAGTGAATGGGGCCTGAAACAGCCCCAGCATTTT.

The chain couples TRBV11-2 to TRBJ2-1; 11 positions agree with TRBD2. The CDR3 is 16 amino acids. Germline CDR1 SGHAT, CDR2 FQNNGV. Trimming at V came to 5 bases and at J to 3 bases, leaving 6 bases not matched to a gene. This chain's CDR3 is CASSIPGLAVYNEQFF. In DNA form, the CDR3 reads TGTGCCAGCAGCATTCCGGGACTAGCGGTCTACAATGAGCAGTTCTTC.

The genes are TRBV27 and TRBJ2-7; tentative D call: TRBD1 (5 bases). The CDR3 has 12 amino acids. V was trimmed by 2 bases and J by 7 bases, leaving 9 bases between them. Germline V gene lookup returns CDR1 MNHEY and CDR2 SMNVEV (reference sequence). The CDR3 DNA reads TGTGCCAGCAGTTTAAGGCCAGGGGAGCAGTACTTC. Translation: CASSLRPGEQYF.

This clonotype was picked up a small number of times. The rearrangement joins TRBV4-2 to TRBJ2-7, with 8 bases identical to TRBD1. The CDR3 consists of 15 residues. The V gene end was trimmed by 3 bases and the J gene end by 5 bases; junction bases not matched to a gene: 9. The V gene's germline CDR1 is LGHNA and CDR2 YNFKEQ. The CDR3 DNA follows: TGTGCCAGCAGCCAGTTTAAAGGGACAGGAGACGAGCAGTACTTC. Translating gives CASSQFKGTGDEQYF.

In its sample, this clonotype was seen a few times. V usage is TRBV5-1 and J usage is TRBJ1-1; possibly TRBD1 for D (6 bases). There are 14 residues in the CDR3. Germline V gene sequence: CDR1 SGHRS, CDR2 YFSETQ. Trimming left V 4 bases short and J 1 base short, with 11 bases between. The CDR3 region has the DNA TGCGCCAGCAGCCCCGGACAGCCGAACACTGAAGCTTTCTTT. Protein sequence: CASSPGQPNTEAFF. The whole variable domain, filled in from reference TRBV5-1 and TRBJ1-1, reads KAGVTQTPRYLIKTRGQQVTLSCSPISGHRSVSWYQQTPGQGLQFLFEYFSETQRNKGNFPGRFSGRQFSNSRSEMNVSTLELGDSALYLCASSPGQPNTEAFFGQGTRLTVV.

This chain links TRBV2 with TRBJ1-1, with 7 bases lining up with TRBD1. Germline CDR1 reads SNHLY; CDR2 reads FYNNEI. There are 14 residues in the CDR3. V was pared by 10 bases and J by 1 base, with 9 bases of the junction left unmatched. CDR3 DNA: TGTGCCACCCCTCACGGGACAGCGAACACTGAAGCTTTCTTT. As protein: CATPHGTANTEAFF.

The J gene is TRBJ2-4, the V gene TRBV6-2 or TRBV6-3; 7 bases map to TRBD2. The CDR3 length is 15 residues. With V trimmed by 7 bases and J by 6 bases, 12 bases remained unmatched. Germline lookup yields CDR1 MNHEY and CDR2 SVGEGT. The CDR3 DNA reads as TGTGCCAGCAACGGGGGGATTTGGGGAGCAAACATTCAGTACTTC. Encoded protein: CASNGGIWGANIQYF.

The chain carries TRBV29-1 and TRBJ1-1; no definite D call. The CDR3 runs 13 residues. Germline loops: CDR1 SQVTM, CDR2 ANQGSEA. Between the trimmed V and J ends, which lost 6 bases and 0 bases, there was a span of 11 bases. The CDR3 here is CSVVLQMNTEAFF. The CDR3 region has the DNA TGCAGCGTAGTCTTGCAAATGAACACTGAAGCTTTCTTT.

V is TRBV6-1 and J is TRBJ1-6, with 7 bases fitting TRBD1. The CDR3 loop spans 16 amino acids. J gave up 10 bases and V 1 base, and 10 bases lay outside the gene matches. From germline, CDR1 is MNHNS and CDR2 SASEGT. In DNA form, the CDR3 reads TGTGCCAGCAGTGAAGAGGGGGGGACAGCGGGGTCACCCCTCCACTTT. Protein: CASSEEGGTAGSPLHF.

V gene TRBV20-1 combines with J gene TRBJ2-5; 7 bases fit TRBD1. The DNA end is more similar to TRBJ2-7, so the J call may be wrong. Germline CDR1 reads DFQATT; CDR2 reads SNEGSKA (reference sequence). The CDR3 totals 12 residues. The CDR3 loop reads CSARQGVYEQYF. In DNA form, the CDR3 reads TGCAGTGCTAGGCAGGGGGTCTACGAGCAGTACTTC.

This clonotype has more than one count but fewer than ten. DNA for the CDR3: TGCGCCAGCAGCGCCGTTTGGACGACTGGTGGGGCCAACGTCCTGACTTTC. It is translated as CASSAVWTTGGANVLTF. The chain recombines TRBV5-1 with TRBJ2-6; D is undetermined. Trimming shortened V by 4 bases and J by 3 bases, and 17 bases separated the two germline ends. The CDR3 runs 17 residues. CDR1 is SGHRS, CDR2 YFSETQ, per germline.